Listed below are T cell receptor beta chains from one sample, sequenced in a study of human T cells and chemical hapten exposure. MiXCR, applied by TCRdb to the RACE reads, yields one record per CDR3 protein. Of 350,000 to 400,000 distinct CDR3 sequences listed, 5% to 6.5% were seen once; the top ten hold 2% to 3%. The specimen comprised whole blood, sampled in connection with sensitization to the hapten diphenylcyclopropenone (DPC). These receptors all stem from a woman aged 45-65 years with alopecia areata. Some clones in this sample may be carry-over from other donors' samples. Each CDR3 is given with its conserved first and last residue. D genes are given only for firm matches. Some rows have no size entry. The others give once, few or many, or a class for an expanded clone.

clone_size	v_call	j_call	d_call	cdr3_nt	cdr3_aa
many	TRBV10-3	TRBJ2-7	TRBD1	TGTGCCATCAGGCCCGGGACAGCCTCCTACGAGCAGTACTTC	CAIRPGTASYEQYF
many	TRBV9	TRBJ2-1	-	TGTGCCAGCAGCGTAGACCCAGGGTCCTACAATGAGCAGTTCTTC	CASSVDPGSYNEQFF
few	TRBV20-1	TRBJ1-6	-	TGCAGTGCTAGAGTTCCGGGACTCAATAATTCACCCCTCCACTTT	CSARVPGLNNSPLHF
-	TRBV6-5	TRBJ2-7	TRBD2	TGTGCCAGCAGTTACTCTAGGGCGGGAGATTACGAGCAGTACTTC	CASSYSRAGDYEQYF
few	TRBV20-1	TRBJ1-1	-	TGCAGTGTCCGAAACCCACCGGGGGGGAAGAACACTGAAGCTTTCTTT	CSVRNPPGGKNTEAFF
-	TRBV5-4	TRBJ1-1	-	TGTGCCTGCAGCTTGGGAAGCGAAGCTTTCTTT	CACSLGSEAFF
many	TRBV10-3	TRBJ2-2	-	TGTGCCATCAGTGAGTCGAGACTAGACGGGGAGCTGTTTTTT	CAISESRLDGELFF
few	TRBV4-1	TRBJ1-5	-	TGCGCCAGCAGCCAAGATGGACAAGATCAGCCCCAGCATTTT	CASSQDGQDQPQHF
many	TRBV6-1	TRBJ1-5	-	TGTGCCAGCAGTAACCAGGGGACGGGCCAGCCCCAGCATTTT	CASSNQGTGQPQHF
-	TRBV30	TRBJ2-6	-	TGTGCCTGGACCCGCGGCGGGGCCAACGTCCTGACTTTC	CAWTRGGANVLTF
-	TRBV7-9	TRBJ1-6	-	TGTGCCAGCAGCCCGCAACAGACCGGGGCGCCACCCCTCCACTTT	CASSPQQTGAPPLHF
many	TRBV12-3/TRBV12-4	TRBJ1-2	-	TGTGCCAGCACCACCCGGACGGATAACTATGGCTACACCTTC	CASTTRTDNYGYTF
-	TRBV4-2	TRBJ2-7	-	TGTGCCAGCAGAGGGCAGGGACTCGGCGACGAGCAGTACTTC	CASRGQGLGDEQYF
many	TRBV28	TRBJ2-3	TRBD2	TGTGCCAGCGAGATTAGCGGGAGTATGTCAGATACGCAGTATTTT	CASEISGSMSDTQYF
-	TRBV10-3	TRBJ1-1	-	TGTGCCACCAACCGGGACCCAGGCACTGAAGCTTTCTTT	CATNRDPGTEAFF
-	TRBV5-6	TRBJ1-5	TRBD1	TGTGCCAGCAGCATGGACAGGGACAATCAGCCCCAGCATTTT	CASSMDRDNQPQHF
few	TRBV7-8	TRBJ2-1	-	TGTGCCAGCAGCTCGTTAACTGCCTCCTACAATGAGCAGTTCTTC	CASSSLTASYNEQFF
many	TRBV12-3/TRBV12-4	TRBJ2-2	-	TGTGCCAGCAGCTCGGTCGCGAACACCGGGGAGCTGTTTTTT	CASSSVANTGELFF
few	TRBV2	TRBJ2-5	-	TGTGCCAGCAGTGAATTCAGGACAGTCCAAGAGACCCAGTACTTC	CASSEFRTVQETQYF
many	TRBV29-1	TRBJ2-1	TRBD2	TGCAGCGTTTCCGGGACTAGCGGGAGAAGGGATGAGCAGTTCTTC	CSVSGTSGRRDEQFF
many	TRBV18	TRBJ2-1	TRBD1	TGTGCCAGCTCACCAGGGACAGGTATCCACAATGAGCAGTTCTTC	CASSPGTGIHNEQFF
-	TRBV7-2	TRBJ2-1	TRBD2	TGTGCCAGCAGCGCGGTAGCGGGAGTGACTGGGGAGCAGTTCTTC	CASSAVAGVTGEQFF